Below are 2 T cell receptor beta chains sequenced from a single sample in a study of T cells after posttransplantation cyclophosphamide. A marrow graft followed busulfan-fludarabine conditioning, with cyclophosphamide on days +3 and +4. Assay: immunoSEQ multiplex PCR; the TCRdb copy retains only in-frame clones and omits some. The repertoire holds 2,500 to 3,500 clones, with about 60% as singletons. The material was PBMCs, obtained 30 days after allogeneic stem cell transplant with posttransplant cyclophosphamide. These receptors all stem from a male patient in his sixties or seventies who received an allogeneic stem cell transplant from a related donor and was CMV-positive. These T cells may partly come from the graft donor.

The chain couples TRBV5-1 to TRBJ2-1, with 8 bases lining up with TRBD2. The V and J ends lost 4 bases and 10 bases, in that order; junction bases with no gene match: 1. There are 11 residues in the CDR3. CDR1 and CDR2 (germline): SGHRS, YFSETQ. The CDR3 coding sequence is TGCGCCAGCAGCCCGGGGGGGGAGCAGTTCTTC. It translates to CASSPGGEQFF.

V and J are TRBV10-3 and TRBJ1-1, with D perhaps matching TRBD1 (6 bases). The CDR3 is 13 amino acids. Trimming left V 3 bases short and J 10 bases short, with 15 bases between. The germline V gene has CDR1 ENHRY and CDR2 SYGVKD. The CDR3 is CAISEAGALGAFF. DNA of the CDR3: TGTGCCATCAGTGAAGCGGGGGCGCTTGGAGCTTTCTTT.